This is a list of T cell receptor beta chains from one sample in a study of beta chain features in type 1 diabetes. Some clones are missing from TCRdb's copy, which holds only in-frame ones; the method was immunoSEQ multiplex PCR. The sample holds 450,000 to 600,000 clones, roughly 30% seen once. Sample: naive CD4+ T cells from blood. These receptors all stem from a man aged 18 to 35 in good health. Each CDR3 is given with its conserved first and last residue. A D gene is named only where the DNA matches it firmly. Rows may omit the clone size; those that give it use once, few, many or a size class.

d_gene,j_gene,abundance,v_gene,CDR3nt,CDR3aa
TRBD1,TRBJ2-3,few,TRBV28,TGTGCCAGCAGCCTCGACAGGGGGACGGATACGCAGTATTTT,CASSLDRGTDTQYF
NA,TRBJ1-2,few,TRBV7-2,TGTGCCAGCAGTCTACAGCGTAACTATGGCTACACCTTC,CASSLQRNYGYTF
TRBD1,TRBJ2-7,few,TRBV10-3,TGTGCCACCACAAGCCAGACAGGGAGCTCCTACGAGCAGTACTTC,CATTSQTGSSYEQYF
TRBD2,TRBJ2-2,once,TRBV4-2,TGTGCCAGCAGCCGGACTAGCGGCGGGGAGCTGTTTTTT,CASSRTSGGELFF
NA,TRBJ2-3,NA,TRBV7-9,TGTGCCAGCAGCTTACTGGATACGCAGTATTTT,CASSLLDTQYF
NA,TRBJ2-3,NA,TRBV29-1,TGCAGCGTTGGGGGAGCGGAAGGCACAGATACGCAGTATTTT,CSVGGAEGTDTQYF
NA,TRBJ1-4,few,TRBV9,TGTGCCAGCAGCCTCCGGGAAGGGGCTAATGAAAAACTGTTTTTT,CASSLREGANEKLFF
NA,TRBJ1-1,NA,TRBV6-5,TGTGCCAGCAGGGAAAACACTGAAGCTTTCTTT,CASRENTEAFF
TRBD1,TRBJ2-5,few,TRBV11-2,TGTGCCAGCAGACCGGGTCGGGGACAGGGGCAAGAGACCCAGTACTTC,CASRPGRGQGQETQYF
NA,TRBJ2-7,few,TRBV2,TGTGCCAGCAGTGGGACGCAGAATAACTACGAGCAGTACTTC,CASSGTQNNYEQYF
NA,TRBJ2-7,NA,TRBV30,TGTGCCTGGGCGGATGGATCCTACGAGCAGTACTTC,CAWADGSYEQYF
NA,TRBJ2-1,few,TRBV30,TGTGCCTGTACGGGACGGAAACTTAATGAGCAGTTCTTC,CACTGRKLNEQFF
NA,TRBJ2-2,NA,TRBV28,TGTGCCAGCAGTTTCGGGGGAGGCACCGGGGAGCTGTTTTTT,CASSFGGGTGELFF
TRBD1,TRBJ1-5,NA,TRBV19,TGTGCCAGTAGGACAGGGAATCAGCCCCAGCATTTT,CASRTGNQPQHF
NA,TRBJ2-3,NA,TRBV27,TGTGCCAGCAGCTCGATCTTAGGCTTCCCTAGCACAGATACGCAGTATTTT,CASSSILGFPSTDTQYF
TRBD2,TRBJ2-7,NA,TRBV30,TGTGCCTGGAGCAGCGGGAGCCACGAGCAGTACTTC,CAWSSGSHEQYF
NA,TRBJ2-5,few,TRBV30,TGTGCCTGGAGCGATAACCAAGAGACCCAGTACTTC,CAWSDNQETQYF